Detailed here is one T cell receptor beta chain. The CDR3 has 14 amino acids. Germline CDR1 and CDR2: SGDLS and YYNGEE. V lost 4 bases and J 2 bases, leaving 12 bases between the germline ends. The data were obtained in a study of cytomegalovirus exposure and HLA in healthy donors. Both 60 Vbeta primers and 13 Jbeta primers went into the PCR. The table came from immunoSEQ multiplex PCR; TCRdb's copy has only in-frame clones and leaves some out. The sample records approximately 150,000 clones, approximately 80% being singletons. The source material was PBMCs. V usage is TRBV9 and J usage is TRBJ1-1, with D possibly matching TRBD1 (5 bases). The receptor was derived from a woman aged 40 to 55 in good health and CMV-seropositive. The CDR3 region has the DNA TGTGCCAGCAGCCCCGTCGGGGGAAACACTGAAGCTTTCTTT. It is translated as CASSPVGGNTEAFF.